A single sample is the source of the 28 T cell receptor beta chains below, sequenced in a study of T cell repertoires in cytomegalovirus infection. Antigens for these TCRs are unknown. Each CDR3 protein gets one entry after TCRdb re-called the reads with MiXCR. The top ten clones hold 11% to 15% of a sample with about 900,000 distinct CDR3 sequences, roughly 30% of them seen once. Sequenced material: cultured CD8+ T cells from PBMCs, taken from culture after CMV antigen stimulation. All receptors come from a human donor in good health (CMV status not recorded). Some clones in this sample may be carry-over from other donors' samples.

The chain uses TRBV7-6 and TRBJ2-7; 7 bases agree with TRBD1. The germline CDR1 and CDR2 sequences are SGHVS and FNYEAQ. V lost 3 bases to trimming and J lost 5 bases; unmatched junction nucleotides: 1. The CDR3 has 12 amino acids. The CDR3 bases are TGTGCCAGCAGCTTTACAGGGGACGAGCAGTACGTC. Amino acid sequence: CASSFTGDEQYV.

The V gene is TRBV7-9, the J gene TRBJ2-7; the match to TRBD1 covers 7 bases. Germline CDR1 SEHNR, CDR2 FQNEAQ (reference sequence). The CDR3 sequence is 13 residues long. V shed 4 bases, J shed 6 bases, and the junction held 6 bases outside the gene matches. In DNA, the CDR3 is TGTGCCAGCAGCTCCTTAGGGACAGTCGAGCAGTACGTC. Residues: CASSSLGTVEQYV.

This chain joins TRBV27 and TRBJ2-7; TRBD2 matches at 7 bases. The germline gives CDR1 MNHEY, CDR2 SMNVEV (reference sequence). V shed 4 bases, J shed 2 bases, and the junction held 8 bases outside the gene matches. The CDR3 extends over 15 amino acids. The CDR3, as DNA: TGTGCCAGCAGTTACCGCTGGGGGGGGACCTACGAGCAGTACGTC. Its translation is CASSYRWGGTYEQYV.

This clonotype was detected a few times. The genes are TRBV29-1 and TRBJ2-7; D possibly matches TRBD1 or TRBD2 (5 bases each). The V gene lost 6 bases and the J gene lost 3 bases, with 21 bases spanning the gap. CDR1 and CDR2 (germline): SQVTM, ANQGSEA. CDR3 length equals 15 residues. The CDR3 nucleotides read TGCAGCGTGAAGGGACGAAGCGGACGGCGCTACGAGCAGTACTTC. Translated, it gives CSVKGRSGRRYEQYF.

Ten or more counts support this clonotype. The chain couples TRBV7-9 to TRBJ2-5, with D tentatively TRBD2 (5 bases). The V end lost 3 bases, the J end lost 1 base, and 9 bases lay between the germline ends. In germline, CDR1 is SEHNR, CDR2 FQNEAQ (reference sequence). The CDR3 loop spans 14 amino acids. Here the CDR3 reads CASSLVATQETQYF. CDR3 nucleotide sequence: TGTGCCAGCAGCTTGGTAGCGACCCAAGAGACCCAGTACTTC. The whole variable domain, filled in from reference TRBV7-9 and TRBJ2-5, reads DTGVSQNPRHKITKRGQNVTFRCDPISEHNRLYWYRQTLGQGPEFLTYFQNEAQLEKSRLLSDRFSAERPKGSFSTLEIQRTEQGDSAMYLCASSLVATQETQYFGPGTRLLVL.

This clonotype has at least ten counts. The gene calls are TRBV27 and TRBJ2-5, with 7 bases fitting TRBD2. Germline V gene lookup returns CDR1 MNHEY and CDR2 SMNVEV (reference sequence). This CDR3 has 15 residues. Trimming took 5 bases from V and 5 from J; bases not matched to a gene: 11. DNA for the CDR3: TGTGCCAGCAGTCCGGAACTAGCGAGGGAGGAGACCCAGTACTTC. Its protein product is CASSPELAREETQYF.

J is TRBJ2-7 and V is TRBV7-9; D is unresolved. The CDR3 is made up of 16 amino acids. The V and J ends lost 6 bases and 4 bases respectively, with 22 bases between them. The germline V gene has CDR1 SEHNR and CDR2 FQNEAQ (reference sequence). This CDR3 is CASSSGPTEDLYEQYF. DNA of the CDR3: TGTGCCAGCAGTTCCGGGCCCACCGAGGATTTATACGAGCAGTACTTC.

This clonotype was seen ten or more times. CDR3 protein: CASSFGGNTGELFF. The CDR3 DNA follows: TGTGCCAGCAGCTTCGGAGGAAACACCGGGGAGCTGTTTTTT. The V and J genes are TRBV7-3 and TRBJ2-2; possible D gene TRBD2, 5 bases. Between the trimmed V and J ends, which lost 3 bases and 2 bases, there was a span of 7 bases. From germline, CDR1 is SGHTA and CDR2 FQGTGA. This CDR3 is 14 amino acids long.

The V and J genes are TRBV28 and TRBJ2-5; a possible D gene is TRBD2 (7 bases). Germline V CDR1 and CDR2: MDHEN, SYDVKM. The CDR3 length is 15 residues. V lost 3 bases and J lost 1, with 12 bases in between. The CDR3, as DNA: TGTGCCAGCAGTTTCCCCCGGGGGGCCCAAGAGACCCAGTACTTC. Translation: CASSFPRGAQETQYF.

This clonotype was observed a handful of times. The chain carries TRBV20-1 and TRBJ2-1, with 7 positions matching TRBD1. With 2 bases clipped from V and 1 base from J, the junction kept 2 bases outside the gene matches. The CDR3 is made up of 14 amino acids. CDR1 is DFQATT, CDR2 SNEGSKA, per germline (reference sequence). CDR3 DNA: TGCAGTGCTAGAACAGGGGATTCCTACAATGAGCAGTTCTTC. The encoded protein is CSARTGDSYNEQFF.

This clonotype was counted between two and nine times. This chain joins TRBV12-3 or TRBV12-4 and TRBJ2-3; 9 nucleotides match TRBD2. J lost 2 bases, V lost 7 bases, and 7 bases had no gene match. This CDR3 contains 15 residues. In DNA form, the CDR3 reads TGTGCCAGCAATAGACCTAGCGGGGCCACAGATACGCAGTATTTT. Its translation: CASNRPSGATDTQYF.

This rearrangement joins TRBV7-6 to TRBJ1-1; 7 bases fit TRBD1. The J segment lost 4 bases and the V segment lost 5 bases, leaving 10 bases of the junction unmatched. In germline, CDR1 is SGHVS, CDR2 FNYEAQ. CDR3 size: 15 residues. The DNA of the CDR3 is TGTGCCAGCAGCGCACGACAGGGTGGTAGCACTGAAGCTTTCTTT. Its translation: CASSARQGGSTEAFF.

CDR3: CASSIGPGEATQYF. The CDR3, as DNA: TGTGCCAGTAGTATCGGGCCGGGGGAAGCGACCCAGTACTTC. The genes are TRBV19 and TRBJ2-5; possibly TRBD2 for D (6 bases). Trimming stripped 3 bases from V and 7 bases from J, with 15 bases between. The CDR3 contains 14 residues. CDR1 and CDR2 (germline): LNHDA, SQIVND (reference sequence).

This clonotype occurred many times. The chain has TRBV7-9 and TRBJ1-6; 7 nucleotides line up with TRBD1. With 5 bases clipped from V and 7 bases from J, the junction kept 5 bases outside the gene matches. Per the germline V gene, CDR1 is SEHNR and CDR2 is FQNEAQ (reference sequence). This CDR3 region has 14 residues. The CDR3 region is CASSPGQLNSPLHF. CDR3 sequence (DNA): TGTGCCAGCAGCCCGGGACAGCTAAATTCACCCCTCCACTTT.

This sequence joins TRBV7-6 and TRBJ2-1; TRBD1 matches 8 bases. The J segment lost 4 bases and the V segment lost 0 bases, leaving 5 bases of the junction unmatched. Germline V gene lookup returns CDR1 SGHVS and CDR2 FNYEAQ. This CDR3 is 16 amino acids long. The CDR3 sequence is CASSLAGQGGYNEQFF. The CDR3 region has the DNA TGTGCCAGCAGCTTAGCCGGACAGGGTGGATACAATGAGCAGTTCTTC. The full variable domain, with the rest looked up from reference TRBV7-6 and TRBJ2-1, is GAGVSQSPRYKVTKRGQDVALRCDPISGHVSLYWYRQALGQGPEFLTYFNYEAQQDKSGLPNDRFSAERPEGSISTLTIQRTEQRDSAMYRCASSLAGQGGYNEQFFGPGTRLTVL.

This clonotype has just a few counts. The chain has TRBV29-1 and TRBJ2-7, with D possibly called TRBD1 or TRBD2 (5 bases each). Germline-derived CDR1 and CDR2 are SQVTM and ANQGSEA. CDR3 length equals 15 residues. Between the trimmed V and J ends, which lost 1 base and 2 bases, there was a span of 15 bases. The CDR3 DNA follows: TGCAGCGTTGAAGGAGGACAAGGAGGAACCTACGAGCAGTACTTC. It yields the protein CSVEGGQGGTYEQYF.

This clonotype has only a few counts. This rearrangement joins TRBV12-3 or TRBV12-4 to TRBJ2-1, with D tentatively TRBD1 (6 bases). This CDR3 contains 15 residues. V lost 5 bases to trimming and J lost 2 bases, with 13 bases between them. CDR3 nucleotides: TGTGCCAGCAGTACACAGGGTGAGGCCTACAATGAGCAGTTCTTC. It encodes CASSTQGEAYNEQFF.

This clonotype was detected ten times or more. This chain connects TRBV7-9 to TRBJ2-7; D is ambiguous. The germline V gene has CDR1 SEHNR and CDR2 FQNEAQ (reference sequence). This CDR3 comprises 15 residues. V dropped 1 base and J dropped 2 bases, with 12 bases sitting between them. The CDR3 nucleotides read TGTGCCAGCAGCTTAGTAGAAGGGTTGACCTACGAGCAGTACTTC. Amino acids: CASSLVEGLTYEQYF.

The chain combines TRBV20-1 with TRBJ2-7; the match to TRBD2 covers 8 bases. The germline gives CDR1 DFQATT, CDR2 SNEGSKA (reference sequence). This CDR3 has 12 amino acids. V dropped 6 bases and J dropped 3; count of bases not matched to a gene: 4. The chain's CDR3 is CSALTSGYEQYF. The CDR3 bases are TGCAGTGCCTTAACTAGCGGCTACGAGCAGTACTTC.

The chain combines TRBV7-9 with TRBJ1-4; TRBD1 aligns across 8 bases. The CDR3 has 15 amino acids. V lost 4 bases and J lost 8; bases outside the gene matches: 9. The germline V gene encodes CDR1 SEHNR and CDR2 FQNEAQ (reference sequence). The CDR3 protein is CASSSKNRGSEKLFF. In DNA form, the CDR3 reads TGTGCCAGCAGCTCAAAGAACAGGGGGTCGGAAAAACTGTTTTTT.

The V call is TRBV27, the J call TRBJ2-7; D possibly matches TRBD1 or TRBD2 (5 bases each). Germline loops: CDR1 MNHEY, CDR2 SMNVEV (reference sequence). The CDR3 extends over 14 amino acids. Trimming removed 3 bases from V and 3 bases from J, with 12 bases in between. This CDR3 reads CASSLVGEDYEQYF. The CDR3 nucleotides read TGTGCCAGCAGTTTGGTGGGGGAAGACTACGAGCAGTACTTC.

The V and J genes are TRBV6-8 and TRBJ1-4; D unresolved. Trimming stripped 2 bases from V and 5 bases from J, with 12 bases between. The CDR3 extends over 15 amino acids. Germline V gene lookup returns CDR1 MNHGY and CDR2 SAAAGT. The CDR3 nucleotides are TGTGCCAGCAGTTACGGTGGAGGAGCAAATGAAAAACTGTTTTTT. Translation gives CASSYGGGANEKLFF.

The table lists this clonotype with many counts. The gene calls are TRBV7-8 and TRBJ1-5; TRBD1 aligns across 7 bases. This CDR3 comprises 17 residues. The junction had 12 bases not matched to a gene; V was cut back by 2 bases and J by 5 bases. The germline gives CDR1 SGHVS, CDR2 FQNEAQ. The CDR3, as DNA: TGTGCCAGCAGCTTATCAGGGACAGCGATCAGAGATCAGCCCCAGCATTTT. Its translation is CASSLSGTAIRDQPQHF.

At least ten counts were recorded for this clonotype. The chain is built from TRBV4-3 and TRBJ2-5, with 8 bases that match TRBD1. V lost 3 bases, J lost 1 base, and 1 base stayed unmatched. This CDR3 is built from 14 residues. Germline CDR1 LGHNA, CDR2 YSLEER. The CDR3 reads CASSHRGPQETQYF. The DNA of the CDR3 is TGCGCCAGCAGCCACAGGGGGCCCCAAGAGACCCAGTACTTC.

The rearrangement joins TRBV24-1 to TRBJ1-2; the D is unclear. This CDR3 is built from 13 residues. Germline CDR1 is KGHDR and CDR2 is SFDVKD. Trimming stripped 5 bases from V and 4 bases from J, with 10 bases between. The CDR3 region is CATSGQPPYGYTF. CDR3 bases: TGTGCCACCAGTGGCCAGCCCCCCTATGGCTACACCTTC.

This clonotype has just a few counts. This chain joins TRBV27 and TRBJ2-1; 10 nucleotides align to TRBD1. The length of the CDR3 is 15 residues. Looked up from germline, CDR1 is MNHEY and CDR2 is SMNVEV (reference sequence). With V trimmed by 4 bases and J by 5 bases, 5 bases remained unmatched. The CDR3, as DNA: TGTGCCAGCAGTTCCGGACAGGGGGTCCACAATGAGCAGTTCTTC. As protein: CASSSGQGVHNEQFF.

This clonotype was detected ten times or more. The chain employs TRBV28 and TRBJ2-7; D possibly corresponds to TRBD2 (6 bases). V lost 6 bases and J lost 3, with 18 bases in between. Germline CDR1 MDHEN, CDR2 SYDVKM. The CDR3 length is 15 residues. DNA of the CDR3: TGTGCCAGCAGCCAGAGCGGGCCCCCTCGCTACGAGCAGTACGTC. It encodes CASSQSGPPRYEQYV.

This clonotype was seen a few times. The J gene is TRBJ2-3, the V gene TRBV9, with a possible D match to TRBD2 (6 bases). The CDR3 sequence is 16 residues long. V lost 2 bases and J lost 5, with 18 bases in between. Germline values: CDR1 SGDLS, CDR2 YYNGEE. The CDR3 protein is CASSVSPGTGEDTQYF. For the CDR3, the DNA is TGTGCCAGCAGCGTCTCTCCCGGGACGGGGGAAGATACGCAGTATTTT.